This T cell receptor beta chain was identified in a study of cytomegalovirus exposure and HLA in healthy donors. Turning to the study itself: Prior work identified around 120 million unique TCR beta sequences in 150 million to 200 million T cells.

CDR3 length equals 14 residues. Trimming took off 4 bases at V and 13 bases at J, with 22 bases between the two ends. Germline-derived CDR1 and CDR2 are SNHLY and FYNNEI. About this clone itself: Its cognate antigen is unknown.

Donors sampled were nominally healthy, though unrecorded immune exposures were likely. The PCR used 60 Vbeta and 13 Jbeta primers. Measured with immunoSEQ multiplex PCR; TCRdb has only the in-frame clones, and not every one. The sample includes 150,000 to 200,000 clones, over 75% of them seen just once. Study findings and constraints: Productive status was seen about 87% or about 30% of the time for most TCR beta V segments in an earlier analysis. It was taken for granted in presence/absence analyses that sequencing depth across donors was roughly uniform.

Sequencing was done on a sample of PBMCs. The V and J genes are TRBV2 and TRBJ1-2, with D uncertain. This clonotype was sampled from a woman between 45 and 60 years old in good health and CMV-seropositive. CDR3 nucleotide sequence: TGTGCCAGCAGTGTTAATGTCGGGGAATTGCTCGCCACCTTC. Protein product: CASSVNVGELLATF.